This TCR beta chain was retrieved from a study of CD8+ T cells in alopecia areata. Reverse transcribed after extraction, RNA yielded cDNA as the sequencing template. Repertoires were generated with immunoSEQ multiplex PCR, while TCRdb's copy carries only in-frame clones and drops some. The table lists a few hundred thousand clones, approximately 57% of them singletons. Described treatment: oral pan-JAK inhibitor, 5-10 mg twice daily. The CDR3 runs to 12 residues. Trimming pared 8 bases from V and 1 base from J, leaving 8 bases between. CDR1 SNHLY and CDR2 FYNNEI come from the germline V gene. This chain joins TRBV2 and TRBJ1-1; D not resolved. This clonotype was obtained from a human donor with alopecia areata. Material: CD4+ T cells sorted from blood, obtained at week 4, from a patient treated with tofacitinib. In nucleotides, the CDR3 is TGTGCCAGCGCTACACGGAACACTGAAGCTTTCTTT. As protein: CASATRNTEAFF.